This T cell receptor beta chain was observed in a study of blood T cell repertoires in COVID-19 (TCRdb year 2020). In the study overall: The collaborator samples originated in the United States, Italy and Spain and spanned the acute and convalescent phases of COVID-19. Subjects who had been exposed to COVID-19, were actively infected with it, or had recovered from it provided the deeply sampled blood TCRbeta repertoires that made up the dataset. Where available, HLA class I and class II types were obtained from metadata supplied by the sample provider rather than from assay-based typing. Samples came from the ongoing ImmuneRACE study (first 160 participants) plus 1,254 subjects from 6 global collaborators. A freely available public database, intended as a resource for researchers studying the immune response to SARS-CoV-2, is where the repertoires were released. A de-identified subject ID, COVID-19 status, age in years and sex were almost always included in the sample metadata. The prospective study material was composed of cDNA or gDNA derived from T cells, B-cell-depleted T cells, or PBMCs.

Measured from the cysteine to the phenylalanine, the CDR3 is 14 residues long. Only the CDR3 DNA stays, 42 bases, in frame from base 1. Deletion took 0 bases off V and 6 bases off J, with a span of 12 bases between the germline ends. The germline V gene (reference sequence) yields SGHKS for CDR1 and YYEKEE for CDR2. TCRbeta CDR3 regions were amplified from genomic DNA using the immunoSEQ Assay, a bias-controlled multiplex PCR. Per the authors' processing: Nucleated cell counts per sample were estimated from amplification of reference gene primers within the assay. Sequence reads were collapsed and filtered to measure the absolute abundance of every unique TCRbeta CDR3 rearrangement. For each sample, productive Simpson clonality was calculated as the square root of Simpson's diversity index over productive rearrangements. This is the immuneACCESS table as TCRdb keeps it, with only in-frame sequences that have V and J called. A part of the clones is gone; compared with another copy, unresolved V genes explain less than half, and the rest is unexplained. V and J calls and clone size follow that table, whereas D and trimming were derived from the DNA. The sample table records 200,000 to 250,000 clones; around nine tenths of these occur just once. The ten most abundant clones make up 9.5% to 15% of the sample.

Another Seattle source contributed samples from volunteer blood donors who had recovered from COVID-19. Whole blood was collected in K2EDTA tubes by collaborating institutions according to the institutions' own protocols. For TCRbeta analysis, collaborators shipped samples in one of three forms: frozen whole blood, isolated PBMCs, or DNA extracted from either of those sample types. Remarks on this clone: No cognate antigen has been identified for it. The input lacks base qualities; no much larger clone sits a single base away.

What the study reported, not specific to this receptor: The quantity of clinical and demographic metadata differed by source and by participant and was supplied without curation.

The specimen was peripheral blood. The rearrangement joined TRBV5-5 to TRBJ1-1; too little of a D gene remains to name it. The sequence derives from a woman between 18 and 29 years old who had recovered from COVID-19. CDR3 sequence: CASSLAKTGPEAFF. The DNA is as follows: TGTGCCAGCAGCTTGGCCAAAACTGGGCCTGAAGCTTTCTTT.